This T cell receptor beta chain came from a study of T-cell reconstitution after alpha-beta-depleted transplantation in children. Study-wide results and limits: For some patients, TCRbeta diversity was high at day 60 because of recipient T cells and thymic progenitors that survived. As was reported, about two months after transplant, alpha-beta T cells came from several hundred expanded graft clones. T-cell counts and diversity at one year post-transplant came mainly from newly produced T cells.

This clonotype was found many times. Its antigen is still unknown. Trimming removed 1 base at V and 7 bases at J, with 17 bases between. The CDR3 sequence is 15 residues long. Germline V lookup: CDR1 SGHRS, CDR2 YFSETQ. Unique molecular identifiers were incorporated into the prepared TCRbeta library. A single record per CDR3 protein comes from TCRdb applying MiXCR to the PCR reads. The repertoire holds some 81,000 distinct CDR3 sequences, with 14% as singletons. The material sequenced was PBMCs, mostly from graft donor cells, taken 180 days after TCRalphabeta/CD19-depleted stem cell transplant. This receptor was identified in a male patient between 2 and 15 years old who had a stem cell transplant for acute lymphoblastic leukemia, so the T cells may come from the graft donor. The chain couples TRBV5-1 to TRBJ2-5; possibly TRBD2 for D (5 bases). The CDR3 is CASSLRSPLEGTQYF. CDR3 DNA sequence: TGCGCCAGCAGCTTGCGGTCTCCACTTGAGGGGACCCAGTACTTC.